This T cell receptor (beta chain) was captured in a study of cytotoxic CD8 clonotypes in ibrutinib-treated CLL (TCRdb year 2021). In terms of the full investigation: The cohort included some 14 treatment-naive and ten to eleven relapsed/refractory patients; some 18 were IGHV unmutated. Partial responses were observed in about 24 patients and complete responses in 2; after a median follow-up of about 69 months, remission was maintained in roughly 14 patients and progression was observed in roughly twelve. Response samples were obtained after a median of 12 months of treatment, with a range of about 6 to 36 months. An average of 255,043 productive templates and 94,082 productive rearrangements was obtained per sample. Longitudinal samples were obtainable from about 30% of the roughly 90 participants in the trial. Cryopreserved peripheral blood mononuclear cells were obtained prior to treatment, at the time of response, and at either disease progression or sustained remission. All remission and progressive disease samples were collected while patients were still receiving ibrutinib.

The study at large found these results: Public clonotypes were rare and either shrank or stayed stable during treatment, and the rise in clonality at ibrutinib response reflected expansion of private clonotypes. An increase in clonality was observed at ibrutinib response, with clonality remaining stable during sustained remission and falling back toward baseline at progression. Baseline clonality exceeded that of age-matched healthy donors and correlated strongly with circulating CD8+ T-cell counts. Sampling times were not matched between patients in sustained remission and patients whose disease was progressing, and lymph node repertoires were not examined.

In regard to this clone: The clone's antigen remains unknown. No quality values exist for individual bases; no much larger clone is one base distant.

Each clonotype received, on average, around 10x coverage in deep resolution sequencing performed on a MiSeq, where the target depth lay between 1 in 1 million and 1 in 200,000 T cells. The immunoSEQ hsTCRB Kit was used to generate the TCR beta libraries. In the original analysis: ImmunoSEQ Data Assistant and ImmunoSEQ Analyzer were used for data analysis, and V, D and J genes were assigned according to IMGT definitions. Clonality was computed as one minus normalized Shannon entropy of productive rearrangement frequencies, ranging from 0 to 1. Only overrepresented clonotypes making up at least 0.05% of each patient's repertoire were included in the public clonotype analysis. Repertoires from about a dozen age-matched healthy donors in immuneACCESS were used as clonality controls. As stored in TCRdb, this immuneACCESS dataset retains in-frame rearrangements with V and J assigned. A fraction of the clones does not appear; measured against another copy, unresolved V genes explain less than half of the discrepancy, and the remainder lacks a known reason. The DNA was the basis for D and trimming; V, J and clone size are from that table. Present in this sample are nearly 300,000 clones, roughly 76% of which were seen just once. Approximately 5.1% of the sample is held by the ten biggest clonotypes.

V is clipped by 1 base and J by 5 bases, and the sequence between their germline boundaries is 10 bases long. CDR1 and CDR2 (SGHTS, YDEGEE) derive from the germline V gene. From cysteine to phenylalanine, the CDR3 is 14 amino acids long. Just the 42-base CDR3 DNA is kept, in frame starting at base 1. The time point label, as the study defines it: progressive disease on ibrutinib. For TCR beta library preparation, approximately 2 micrograms of genomic DNA was extracted from cryopreserved PBMCs. Longitudinal blood samples from CLL patients on ibrutinib monotherapy were analyzed using high-throughput TCR beta sequencing. The patients were enrolled in a single-center, open-label phase 2 trial of ibrutinib monotherapy.

The source was PBMCs, collected at disease progression, from a patient treated with ibrutinib. The sequence came from a human donor with chronic lymphocytic leukemia. The rearranged chain carries TRBV5-8 and TRBJ1-5; the D segment could be TRBD1, given 5 matching bases. The DNA reads as follows: TGTGCCAGCAGCTTGCAGGGATTAGATCAGCCCCAGCATTTT. This yields the protein CASSLQGLDQPQHF.